The 5 T cell receptor beta chains below come from one sample, sequenced in a study of T cell responses to AZD1222 COVID-19 vaccine. The protocol was immunoSEQ multiplex PCR, while the TCRdb copy is restricted to in-frame clones and leaves out a portion. This sample has around 130,000 clones; 80% to 90% occur once, and the top ten carry 9.4%. The sequences come from peripheral blood, collected on day 0 of AZD1222 vaccination. The receptors shown here come from an adult in good health.

In this sample, this clone turned up a few times. J is TRBJ2-1 and V is TRBV24-1; possible D gene TRBD1, 7 bases. V was trimmed by 4 bases and J by 1 base, leaving 13 bases between them. The germline V gene encodes CDR1 KGHDR and CDR2 SFDVKD. The CDR3 has 16 residues. The CDR3 DNA reads TGTGCCACCAGTGAGGGGGGACAGCGATCCTACAATGAGCAGTTCTTC. Translated, it gives CATSEGGQRSYNEQFF.

CDR3 amino acids: CASSLQGLSNQPQHF. CDR3 in DNA: TGCGCCAGCAGCCTCCAGGGTCTCAGCAATCAGCCCCAGCATTTT. The chain carries TRBV4-1 and TRBJ1-5; maybe TRBD1 (5 bases). The CDR3 has 15 residues. The ends were cut back, 4 bases at V and 1 base at J, with 11 bases in the middle. Germline V gene sequence: CDR1 MGHRA, CDR2 YSYEKL.

The V and J genes are TRBV19 and TRBJ2-1, with TRBD2 matching over 12 bases. Germline assignment: CDR1 LNHDA and CDR2 SQIVND (reference sequence). V was pared by 5 bases and J by 4 bases, with 9 bases of the junction left unmatched. The CDR3 runs 17 residues. CDR3 coding DNA: TGTGCCAGTAGTTTACGGACTAGCGGGACCACATACAATGAGCAGTTCTTC. The encoded protein is CASSLRTSGTTYNEQFF.

The chain recombines TRBV4-3 with TRBJ2-5, with D unresolved. This CDR3 is built from 15 residues. Trimming took 0 bases from V and 3 from J, leaving 11 bases between them. CDR1 LGHNA and CDR2 YSLEER come from the germline V gene. In DNA form, the CDR3 reads TGCGCCAGCAGCCAAGATTCAGGCTATAAAGAGACCCAGTACTTC. This translates into CASSQDSGYKETQYF.

J is TRBJ1-1 and V is TRBV24-1; D unclear. There are 14 residues in the CDR3. The V end was cut by 0 bases, the J end by 10 bases, with 14 bases between. Germline loops: CDR1 KGHDR, CDR2 SFDVKD. DNA for the CDR3: TGTGCCACCAGTGATTTGTCGGGCGAGCTTGGAGCTTTCTTT. Its protein product is CATSDLSGELGAFF.